This T cell receptor (beta chain) was sequenced for a study of T cells after yellow fever vaccination. MiXCR, run by TCRdb on the 5' RACE reads, gives a single entry per CDR3 protein. This sample has around 100,000 distinct CDR3 sequences, with 8.4% found just once. General study points: Though it reached lower strength, the secondary response hit its peak faster, day 5 versus 15.

CDR3 size: 16 residues. V dropped 1 base and J dropped 7; count of bases not matched to a gene: 10. The germline V gene has CDR1 SEHNR and CDR2 FQNEAQ (reference sequence). In this sample, this clonotype turned up many times. Antigen: not known. Specimen: CD8+ T cells sorted from PBMCs, collected 45 days after the yellow fever booster vaccination. This receptor was obtained from a man aged 25-45 years who received the YFV17D yellow fever vaccine. The J gene is TRBJ2-1, the V gene TRBV7-9; 7 bases line up with TRBD2. The CDR3 reads CASSLEEGLVSNEQFF. The CDR3 bases are TGTGCCAGCAGCTTAGAAGAAGGACTAGTTTCAAATGAGCAGTTCTTC.